This entry lists 2 T cell receptor beta chains sequenced from one sample in a study of a mutant IDH1 vaccine in newly diagnosed glioma. Here immunoSEQ multiplex PCR was the method, and the copy in TCRdb shows in-frame clones only, minus some. The sample holds approximately 52,000 clones; around three quarters are singletons and the top ten take approximately 1.8%. Time point meaning: baseline, week 1 (first vaccination visit). Regarding treatment: pre-vaccination baseline after standard-of-care therapy. This sample comprised PBMCs, obtained from a glioma patient treated with radiotherapy, temozolomide or both. These receptors were collected from a woman in her forties with glioma.

This clone was counted only a few times. The V gene is TRBV7-2, the J gene TRBJ1-5; 7 bases line up with TRBD1. Per the germline V gene, CDR1 is SGHTA and CDR2 is FQGNSA. The CDR3 covers 17 residues. With V trimmed by 5 bases and J by 1 base, 11 bases remained unmatched. The CDR3 DNA reads as TGTGCCAGCAGCCTTCGCAGGGGGGAAGCGAGCAATCAGCCCCAGCATTTT. It encodes CASSLRRGEASNQPQHF.

The J gene is TRBJ2-2, the V gene TRBV7-6, with 12 bases lining up with TRBD1. The CDR3 length is 16 residues. With V trimmed by 1 base and J by 6 bases, 3 bases remained unmatched. Germline-derived CDR1 and CDR2 are SGHVS and FNYEAQ. CDR3: CASSLVRDRGPGELFF. The CDR3 nucleotides read TGTGCCAGCAGCTTAGTAAGGGACAGGGGGCCCGGGGAGCTGTTTTTT.